This entry features one T cell receptor beta chain sequence. Its antigen is not known. The data belong to a study of blood T cells in healthy people across ages. Russia was home to the donors, healthy Caucasian individuals aged roughly 6 to 90. A second 7 to 11 cycle PCR used barcoded and J-beta primers. Each CDR3 protein gets one entry after TCRdb re-called the 5' RACE reads with MiXCR. The sample shows over 1,200,000 distinct CDR3 sequences, approximately 59% of them seen only once. General study points: Donor CMV status, an unknown factor, possibly confounded changes in expanded clonotypes.

CDR3 length: 16 residues. Per the germline V gene, CDR1 is SGHKS and CDR2 is YYEKEE (reference sequence). Trimming took off 0 bases at V and 5 bases at J, with 18 bases between the two ends. This TCR was sampled from a man between 18 and 29 years old in good health. The chain carries TRBV5-5 and TRBJ2-7; no definite D call. Material: blood. The CDR3 DNA sequence: TGTGCCAGCAGCTTGGACGGGCCCGCGGTTGCCGACGAGCAGTACTTC. It translates to CASSLDGPAVADEQYF.